Following are 18 T cell receptor beta chains from one sample sequenced in a study of blood T cell repertoires in COVID-19. Assay used: immunoSEQ multiplex PCR; TCRdb lists only in-frame clones, some missing. The table lists 150,000 to 170,000 clones, about 80% of them singletons. Source material: peripheral blood. All receptors derive from a woman aged 60-75 years with acute or convalescent COVID-19.

V gene TRBV27 combines with J gene TRBJ1-2, with 7 bases fitting TRBD1. Germline V CDR1 and CDR2: MNHEY, SMNVEV (reference sequence). The V and J ends lost 2 bases and 4 bases, in that order; junction bases with no gene match: 4. The CDR3 contains 14 residues. The CDR3 nucleotides are TGTGCCAGCAGTTTAGCCGGGACAGCCTATGGCTACACCTTC. This codes for CASSLAGTAYGYTF.

CDR3 DNA sequence: TGTGCCAGCTCGCAGACAGGGCGGAGCACTGAAGCTTTCTTT. This encodes CASSQTGRSTEAFF. The V gene is TRBV18, the J gene TRBJ1-1; 7 bases match TRBD1. CDR3 length: 14 residues. Germline-derived CDR1 and CDR2 are KGHSH and LQKENI. V was clipped by 6 bases and J by 4 bases; unmatched bases: 8.

V is TRBV10-1 and J is TRBJ1-2, with a possible D match to TRBD1 (6 bases). Germline-derived CDR1 and CDR2 are WNHNN and SYGVQD (reference sequence). This CDR3 has 13 residues. V dropped 11 bases and J dropped 0 bases, with 13 bases sitting between them. The CDR3 loop reads CASSRGTNYGYTF. CDR3 DNA sequence: TGCGCCTCCAGCAGGGGTACTAACTATGGCTACACCTTC.

The chain is built from TRBV7-2 and TRBJ1-5, with unresolved D. Germline values: CDR1 SGHTA, CDR2 FQGNSA. This CDR3 region has 17 residues. V lost 1 base and J lost 2, with 15 bases in between. The CDR3 sequence is CASSLDQVRFRNQPQHF. The CDR3 DNA follows: TGTGCCAGCAGCTTAGATCAGGTCAGGTTTCGCAATCAGCCCCAGCATTTT.

The J gene is TRBJ2-1, the V gene TRBV10-3; possible D gene TRBD2, 6 bases. This CDR3 has 13 residues. Germline V gene data show CDR1 as ENHRY and CDR2 as SYGVKD. Trimming pared 8 bases from V and 7 bases from J, leaving 15 bases between. The CDR3 nucleotides are TGTGCCATCCGCCTTGGGGGGAATAATGAGCAGTTCTTC. This sequence encodes CAIRLGGNNEQFF.

CDR3 bases: TGCGCCAGCAGTGGGACAGTGAACACTGAAGCTTTCTTT. Translation: CASSGTVNTEAFF. The rearrangement joins TRBV10-1 to TRBJ1-1, with D maybe TRBD1 (6 bases). V was clipped by 4 bases and J by 0 bases, with 6 bases between them. There are 13 residues in the CDR3. Germline CDR1 and CDR2: WNHNN and SYGVQD (reference sequence).

The genes are TRBV12-5 and TRBJ1-6, with 8 bases that match TRBD1. Germline lookup yields CDR1 LGHNT and CDR2 FRNRAP. CDR3 length equals 14 residues. V was clipped by 9 bases and J by 6 bases; unmatched bases: 7. The CDR3 DNA reads as TGTGCTAGATCCAGGGGGCTCGGTAATTCACCCCTCCACTTT. Translated, it gives CARSRGLGNSPLHF.

This clone was counted between two and nine times. This sequence joins TRBV10-3 and TRBJ2-1, with D hard to call. CDR3 length: 14 residues. V lost 2 bases and J 1 base, leaving 6 bases between the germline ends. In germline, CDR1 is ENHRY, CDR2 SYGVKD. CDR3 sequence reads: CAISEGQSYNEQFF. CDR3 nucleotide sequence: TGTGCCATCAGTGAGGGCCAGTCCTACAATGAGCAGTTCTTC.

The rearrangement joins TRBV3-1 (or the pseudogene TRBV3-2) to TRBJ2-5, with 7 bases matching TRBD2. V trimming: 0 bases; J trimming: 1 base; junction bases outside the gene matches: 5. The CDR3 runs 16 residues. Germline CDR1 and CDR2: LGHDT and YNNKEL (reference sequence). The CDR3 DNA is TGTGCCAGCAGCCAAGATCGTCCGGGGGGCCAAGAGACCCAGTACTTC. Its protein product is CASSQDRPGGQETQYF.

The gene calls are TRBV18 and TRBJ1-5; the match to TRBD1 covers 10 bases. With V trimmed by 6 bases and J by 3 bases, 8 bases remained unmatched. CDR1 and CDR2 (germline): KGHSH, LQKENI. This CDR3 is 16 amino acids long. The CDR3 DNA is TGTGCCAGCTCGCAATCCGGGACAGGGGCCAATCAGCCCCAGCATTTT. This translates into CASSQSGTGANQPQHF.

The J gene is TRBJ1-2, the V gene TRBV28; 8 nucleotides agree with TRBD1. This CDR3 is built from 13 residues. Germline V gene lookup returns CDR1 MDHEN and CDR2 SYDVKM. V trimming: 8 bases; J trimming: 0 bases; junction bases outside the gene matches: 2. Here the CDR3 DNA reads TGTGCCAGCCTACAGGGGGCTAACTATGGCTACACCTTC. Its protein product is CASLQGANYGYTF.

This chain joins TRBV29-1 and TRBJ1-2, with TRBD1 as a possible D gene (5 bases). There are 15 residues in the CDR3. The V end was cut by 0 bases, the J end by 2 bases, with 13 bases between. The germline V gene encodes CDR1 SQVTM and CDR2 ANQGSEA. Written as DNA, the CDR3 is TGCAGCGTTGAAGAAAGAGGACACCCAAACTATGGCTACACCTTC. Its protein product is CSVEERGHPNYGYTF.

V usage is TRBV7-9 and J usage is TRBJ1-6, with D possibly matching TRBD1 (6 bases). The CDR3 consists of 16 residues. Germline CDR1 SEHNR, CDR2 FQNEAQ (reference sequence). The V end lost 1 base, the J end lost 5 bases, and 12 bases lay between the germline ends. In DNA form, the CDR3 reads TGTGCCAGCAGCTTAGGATCAGGGGCAAATAATTCACCCCTCCACTTT. It specifies CASSLGSGANNSPLHF. The variable domain in full, completed from reference TRBV7-9 and TRBJ1-6, reads DTGVSQNPRHKITKRGQNVTFRCDPISEHNRLYWYRQTLGQGPEFLTYFQNEAQLEKSRLLSDRFSAERPKGSFSTLEIQRTEQGDSAMYLCASSLGSGANNSPLHFGNGTRLTVT.

V is TRBV5-6 and J is TRBJ2-3; maybe TRBD1 (7 bases). This CDR3 spans 13 amino acids. With 7 bases removed from V and 6 bases from J, the gap between germline ends came to 15 bases. CDR1 and CDR2 (germline): SGHDT, YYEEEE. In nucleotides, the CDR3 is TGTGCCAGCGGACCACAGGGGAGGGATACGCAGTATTTT. Encoded protein: CASGPQGRDTQYF. Using reference TRBV5-6 and TRBJ2-3 for the parts outside the CDR3, the full variable domain is DAGVTQSPTHLIKTRGQQVTLRCSPKSGHDTVSWYQQALGQGPQFIFQYYEEEERQRGNFPDRFSGHQFPNYSSELNVNALLLGDSALYLCASGPQGRDTQYFGPGTRLTVL.

In this sample, this clone turned up a few times. The genes are TRBV11-2 and TRBJ2-5; perhaps TRBD2 as D (5 bases). The germline V and J ends were trimmed by 5 bases and 5 bases, with 15 bases remaining between them. The CDR3 spans 14 residues. Germline CDR1 and CDR2: SGHAT and FQNNGV. CDR3 protein: CASSPSRVMETQYF. In nucleotides, the CDR3 is TGTGCCAGCAGCCCTAGCCGGGTGATGGAGACCCAGTACTTC.

This rearrangement joins TRBV4-2 to TRBJ1-4; no firm D call. CDR3 length: 15 residues. V was cut by 0 bases and J by 14 bases, with 19 bases left in between. Germline V gene data show CDR1 as LGHNA and CDR2 as YNFKEQ. This CDR3 is CASSQDPGEGNDLFF. The CDR3 DNA sequence: TGTGCCAGCAGCCAAGATCCCGGGGAAGGCAATGACCTGTTTTTT.

The V gene is TRBV6-5, the J gene TRBJ2-2; 9 bases agree with TRBD1. Germline CDR1 MNHEY, CDR2 SVGAGI. The CDR3 runs to 14 residues. The V and J ends lost 6 bases and 6 bases, in that order; junction bases with no gene match: 5. The CDR3 is CASRWDREAGELFF. In DNA form, the CDR3 reads TGTGCCAGCAGATGGGACAGGGAAGCCGGGGAGCTGTTTTTT.

This chain links TRBV3-1 (or the pseudogene TRBV3-2) with TRBJ2-7; 7 bases are a match to TRBD1. The junction had 5 bases not matched to a gene; V was cut back by 1 base and J by 2 bases. Germline values: CDR1 LGHDT, CDR2 YNNKEL (reference sequence). The CDR3 loop spans 15 amino acids. Here the CDR3 reads CASSQGRQGPYEQYF. DNA for the CDR3: TGTGCCAGCAGCCAAGGCCGACAGGGCCCCTACGAGCAGTACTTC.